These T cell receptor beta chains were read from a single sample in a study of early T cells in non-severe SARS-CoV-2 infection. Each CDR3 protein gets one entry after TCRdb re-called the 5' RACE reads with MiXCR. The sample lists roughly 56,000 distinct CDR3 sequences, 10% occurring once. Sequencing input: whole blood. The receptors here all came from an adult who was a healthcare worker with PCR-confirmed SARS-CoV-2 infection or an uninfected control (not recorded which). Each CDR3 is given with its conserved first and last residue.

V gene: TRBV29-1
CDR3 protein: CSVPPGNIQYF

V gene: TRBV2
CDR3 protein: CASRLDRGTGEQYF

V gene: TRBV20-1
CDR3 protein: CSALTGGYQPQHF

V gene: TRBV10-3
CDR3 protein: CAILRDRGSDTQYF

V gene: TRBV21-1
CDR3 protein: CASSLRLAEAGTDTQYF

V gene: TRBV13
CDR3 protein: CASSFTGWGSGANVLTF

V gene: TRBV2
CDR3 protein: CASSGRMRTGELFF

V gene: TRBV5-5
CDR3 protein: CASSFLGAKVYEQYF

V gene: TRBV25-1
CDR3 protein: CASSDRSSSGRDPFSYEQYF

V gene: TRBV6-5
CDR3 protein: CASSRGLGEAFF

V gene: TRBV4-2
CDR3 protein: CASSLGQGSGGYTF

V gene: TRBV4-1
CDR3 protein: CASSHRGGGTDTQYF

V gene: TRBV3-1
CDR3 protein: CASSEGHLATEAFF

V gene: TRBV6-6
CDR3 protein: CASSRGGTSGYNEQFF

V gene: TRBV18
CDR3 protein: CASSPQDTQYF

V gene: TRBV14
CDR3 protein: CASSRALASRTDTQYF

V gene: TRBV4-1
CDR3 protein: CASSQGERVSGANVLTF

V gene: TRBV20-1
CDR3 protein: CSAQPPGLAGEQYF

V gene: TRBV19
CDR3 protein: CASGGTGQQPQHF

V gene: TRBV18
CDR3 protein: CASSPRHGGDEQYF

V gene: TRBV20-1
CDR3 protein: CSSASGRKNEQFF

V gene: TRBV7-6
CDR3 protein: CASSLRQGETQYF

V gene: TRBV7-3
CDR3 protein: CASSLTRPGELFF

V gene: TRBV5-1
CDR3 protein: CASSLTGENSPLHF

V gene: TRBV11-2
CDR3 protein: CASSLEGQSYNEQFF

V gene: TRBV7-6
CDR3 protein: CASSSRAEGGYTF

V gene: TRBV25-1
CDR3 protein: CASSVGGANEQFF

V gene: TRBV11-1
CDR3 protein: CASSLESWTEAFF

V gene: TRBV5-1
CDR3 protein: CASSLGLATNTGELFF

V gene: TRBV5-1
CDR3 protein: CASSFGSGNTIYF

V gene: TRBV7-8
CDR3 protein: CASSLGSGLSRRNEQFF

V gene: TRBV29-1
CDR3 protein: CSVVANEQFF

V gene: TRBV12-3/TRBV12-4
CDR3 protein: CASSFTGKGYNEQFF

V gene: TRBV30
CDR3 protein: CAWSVAVSTDTQYF

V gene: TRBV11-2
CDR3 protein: CASSSRSQETQYF

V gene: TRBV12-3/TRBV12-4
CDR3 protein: CASAATSVYQPQHF

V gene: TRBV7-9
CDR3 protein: CASSPESRSTSGPGASQYF

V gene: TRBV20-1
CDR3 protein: CSASRASPGETQYF

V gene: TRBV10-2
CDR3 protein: CASSESGPLRGQYF

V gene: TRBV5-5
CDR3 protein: CASIPGQGIYEQYF

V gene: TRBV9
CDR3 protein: CASSAGTSGRQTQYF

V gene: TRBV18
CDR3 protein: CASSPAGITYNEQFF

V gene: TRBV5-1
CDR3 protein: CASSGPSVHSYNEQFF

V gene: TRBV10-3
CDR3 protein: CAISEPGGDTEAFF

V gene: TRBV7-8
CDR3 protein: CASTQQNIHYEQYF

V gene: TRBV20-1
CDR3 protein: CSARDHGAGLTGELFF

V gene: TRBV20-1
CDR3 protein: CSAKHHGTGGGKLFF

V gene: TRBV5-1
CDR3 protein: CASRVVSLNTEAFF

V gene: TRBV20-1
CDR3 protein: CSAHMAYEQYF

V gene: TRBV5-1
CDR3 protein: CASSSGRPPPPGQVYSPLHF

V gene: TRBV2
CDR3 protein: CASRATWPQETQYF

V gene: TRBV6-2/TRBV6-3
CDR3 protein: CASSLRGGSEQYF

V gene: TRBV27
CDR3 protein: CASSQTGSWAEAFF

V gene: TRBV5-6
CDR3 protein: CASSLTPLRTDTQYF

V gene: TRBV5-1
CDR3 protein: CASSLGHLENEQFF

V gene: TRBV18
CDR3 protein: CASSGLEGQFF

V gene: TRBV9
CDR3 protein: CASSVTTTGTGGNTIYF

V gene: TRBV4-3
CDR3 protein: CASSQDTIGRGNEQFF

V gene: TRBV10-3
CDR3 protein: CAISAGQGRAGELFF